A selection of T cell receptor beta chains follows, all from one sample in a study of cytomegalovirus exposure and HLA in healthy donors. Only in-frame clones appear in the TCRdb table, and some are missing; sequencing was by immunoSEQ multiplex PCR. Of roughly 98,000 clones listed, around three quarters are singletons. The sample was PBMCs. These receptors originate from a man in his forties in good health and CMV-seronegative. Both conserved end residues are part of each CDR3. A D gene is named only where the DNA matches it firmly. The size entry is marked missing in some rows and otherwise reads once, few, many or a size class.

D | size | J | V | DNA | CDR3
TRBD1 | . | TRBJ1-5 | TRBV7-9 | TGTTCCAGCAGCTTAGCTGACAGGGCGGCCCAGCATTTT | CSSSLADRAAQHF
. | . | TRBJ2-1 | TRBV18 | TGTGCCAGCTCACTCGACAGGAATCACAATGAGCAGTTCTTC | CASSLDRNHNEQFF
. | once | TRBJ1-4 | TRBV18 | TGTGCCAGCTCACCTCGTCAGACAACTAATGAAAAACTGTTTTTT | CASSPRQTTNEKLFF
. | . | TRBJ1-5 | TRBV21-1 | TGTGCCAGCAGCAAAGAAGTAGTAGTGGGACAGACTAACAATCAGCCCCAGCATTTT | CASSKEVVVGQTNNQPQHF
. | . | TRBJ2-2 | TRBV28 | TGTGCCAGCAGTTTAATCACAGGGTACCCCGGGGAGCTGTTTTTT | CASSLITGYPGELFF
TRBD1 | few | TRBJ2-5 | TRBV27 | TGTGCCAGCCGGCGGACAGGGGAAGAGACCCAGTACTTC | CASRRTGEETQYF
. | . | TRBJ1-6 | TRBV6-1 | TGTGCCAGCACAACGGGGAATTCACCCCTCCACTTT | CASTTGNSPLHF
TRBD2 | once | TRBJ2-3 | TRBV4-1 | TGCGCCAGCAGCCAGGGGACTAGCGGGGGTGATACGCAGTATTTT | CASSQGTSGGDTQYF
TRBD1 | . | TRBJ2-7 | TRBV5-5 | TGTGCCAGCAGCGGGGACAGGGGATTCTCCCCTAGCCGATACGAGCAGTACTTC | CASSGDRGFSPSRYEQYF
. | . | TRBJ2-3 | TRBV9 | TGTGCCAGCAGCCCATCCCCTTACGGGGGCACAGATACGCAGTATTTT | CASSPSPYGGTDTQYF
. | . | TRBJ2-4 | TRBV2 | TGTGCCAGCAGACAGGAGCTAGCCAAAAACATTCAGTACTTC | CASRQELAKNIQYF
TRBD2 | . | TRBJ2-3 | TRBV7-2 | TGTGCCAGCAGCCCGACCCTACTAGCGGGTCGCACAGATACGCAGTATTTT | CASSPTLLAGRTDTQYF
. | . | TRBJ2-3 | TRBV27 | TGTGCCAGCAGTTTCCTAGGGGTTAGCACAGATACGCAGTATTTT | CASSFLGVSTDTQYF
TRBD1 | . | TRBJ1-2 | TRBV15 | TGTGCCACCAGCAGAGATCGGACAGGGGGCTATGGCTACACCTTC | CATSRDRTGGYGYTF
TRBD2 | few | TRBJ2-2 | TRBV5-4 | TGTGCCAGCAGCACCCCCGGAGTCCGGGGGGACGGGGAGCTGTTTTTT | CASSTPGVRGDGELFF
. | . | TRBJ2-2 | TRBV28 | TGTGCCAGCACAGCGAACACCGGGGAGCTGTTTTTT | CASTANTGELFF
. | . | TRBJ1-1 | TRBV11-3 | TGTGCCAGCAGCCCCCGGAGGGACACTGAAGCTTTCTTT | CASSPRRDTEAFF
TRBD2 | . | TRBJ2-1 | TRBV9 | TGTGCCAGCAGCGGTATAATAGCGGGAGGGCCAATCAGGGAGCAGTTCTTC | CASSGIIAGGPIREQFF
TRBD1 | . | TRBJ1-1 | TRBV11-2 | TGTGCCAGCAGCCCGCGGACAGGGTGGAACACTGAAGCTTTCTTT | CASSPRTGWNTEAFF
TRBD1 | . | TRBJ1-1 | TRBV6-6 | TGTGCCAGCAGTAAAATTTTACAGGGGGCGAACACTGAAGCTTTCTTT | CASSKILQGANTEAFF
. | . | TRBJ2-7 | TRBV5-6 | TGTGCCAGCAGCCGGGTGGCTAGCGCTTCCGAGCAGTACTTC | CASSRVASASEQYF
TRBD1 | . | TRBJ1-2 | TRBV10-3 | TGTGCCATCAAATCTGGACAGGGGGCCTCTAATTACCAGGACTACACCTTC | CAIKSGQGASNYQDYTF
TRBD1 | . | TRBJ2-2 | TRBV7-2 | TGTGCCAGCAGCACCGAAACAGGGGGCTTTAACACCGGGGAGCTGTTTTTT | CASSTETGGFNTGELFF
. | few | TRBJ1-2 | TRBV7-9 | TGTGCCAGCAGCTTTCCGGGGGGCTACACCTTC | CASSFPGGYTF
. | . | TRBJ2-4 | TRBV10-1 | TGCGCCAGCAGTGAGTCGGGGACTGGAGGAACCAAAAACATTCAGTACTTC | CASSESGTGGTKNIQYF
. | . | TRBJ1-1 | TRBV19 | TGTGCCAGTAGTATAAGCCACTACTCGAACACTGAAGCTTTCTTT | CASSISHYSNTEAFF
. | few | TRBJ2-7 | TRBV19 | TGTGCCAGTAGTATTACGGCTTCTGGGCCCTACGAGCAGTACTTC | CASSITASGPYEQYF
. | . | TRBJ2-5 | TRBV5-1 | TGCGCCAGCAGGCTAACAGCACAGACCCAGTACTTC | CASRLTAQTQYF
. | . | TRBJ2-4 | TRBV7-9 | TGTTCCAGCAGCATAGACCCTCTAGCGCGTGCCAAAAACATTCAGTACTTC | CSSSIDPLARAKNIQYF
. | medium-sized | TRBJ1-1 | TRBV4-3 | TGCGCCAGCAGACATACACCACAGGGGAACACTGAAGCTTTCTTT | CASRHTPQGNTEAFF
. | . | TRBJ1-1 | TRBV28 | TGTGCCAGCAGTCTCCGACAGAACACTGAAGCTTTCTTT | CASSLRQNTEAFF
TRBD1 | few | TRBJ2-7 | TRBV5-1 | TGCGCCAGCAGCTGGTCCGGGACAGGGGTCGAGCAGTACTTC | CASSWSGTGVEQYF
. | once | TRBJ1-2 | TRBV6-5 | TGTGCCAGCAGTTTTAATGCACAGGGAGATAAGGATGGCTACACCTTC | CASSFNAQGDKDGYTF
. | . | TRBJ2-3 | TRBV7-6 | TGTGCCAGCAGCTTAATAGGCCCTTACAGCAGGAGCACAGATACGCAGTATTTT | CASSLIGPYSRSTDTQYF
. | . | TRBJ1-6 | TRBV7-9 | TGTTCCAGCAGCTTAGACAGGTGGGGGGACTCCTATAATTCACCCCTCCACTTT | CSSSLDRWGDSYNSPLHF
. | few | TRBJ2-3 | TRBV2 | TGTGCCAGCACTTTCCCAGATACGCAGTATTTT | CASTFPDTQYF
. | . | TRBJ1-1 | TRBV27 | TGTGCCAGCAGTTTAGGGGGCGCCGCGGGCACTGAAGCTTTCTTT | CASSLGGAAGTEAFF
TRBD1 | . | TRBJ1-6 | TRBV2 | TGTGCCAGCAGTCCCACAGGGGATTCTAATTCACCCCTCCACTTT | CASSPTGDSNSPLHF
TRBD2 | . | TRBJ2-7 | TRBV11-3 | TGTGCCAGCAGCAGACTAGCGGGAAGCTACGAGCAGTACTTC | CASSRLAGSYEQYF
TRBD2 | . | TRBJ2-7 | TRBV7-6 | TGTGCCAGCAGCCCGATGCGGGAGCGAACGTACGAGCAGTACTTC | CASSPMRERTYEQYF
. | . | TRBJ1-2 | TRBV20-1 | TGCAGTGCTAGAGAGGAGGGCTACACCTTC | CSAREEGYTF
. | few | TRBJ2-4 | TRBV19 | TGTGCCAGTAAGGGGTTTGAGGAAGCCAAAAACATTCAGTACTTC | CASKGFEEAKNIQYF
TRBD1 | . | TRBJ1-4 | TRBV7-2 | TGTGCCAGCAGCCTCAAAGGGGGCTCGGGTGAAAAACTGTTTTTT | CASSLKGGSGEKLFF
. | . | TRBJ2-1 | TRBV9 | TGTGCCAGCAGCGTAGACAGGGATGAGCAGTTCTTC | CASSVDRDEQFF
TRBD2 | . | TRBJ2-7 | TRBV7-2 | TGTGCCAGCAGCCTAATCATCGGGACTAGCGGTTCCTACGAGCAGTACTTC | CASSLIIGTSGSYEQYF
TRBD1 | . | TRBJ1-2 | TRBV18 | TGTGCCAGCTCTGACAGGGAGGCCCTCTATGGCTACACCTTC | CASSDREALYGYTF
. | . | TRBJ2-3 | TRBV21-1 | TGTGCCAGCAGCAAGGTCGAGAAACTGATTGGAGGCGCAGATACGCAGTATTTT | CASSKVEKLIGGADTQYF